The 2 T cell receptor beta chains in this list originate from one sample, sequenced in a study of T cell responses to AZD1222 COVID-19 vaccine. Some clones are missing from TCRdb's copy, which holds only in-frame ones; the method was immunoSEQ multiplex PCR. Of about 81,000 clones listed, 70% to 90% are singletons. The sequenced sample was peripheral blood, obtained 28 days after the second AZD1222 dose. Receptors originate from an adult who received the AZD1222 COVID-19 vaccine.

The rearrangement joins TRBV5-1 to TRBJ1-1; TRBD1 might be the D (6 bases). Germline CDR1 is SGHRS and CDR2 is YFSETQ. This CDR3 spans 18 amino acids. Trimming took off 0 bases at V and 0 bases at J, with 18 bases between the two ends. CDR3 region: CASSLEMVTGGMNTEAFF. The CDR3 nucleotides are TGCGCCAGCAGCTTGGAAATGGTCACGGGGGGCATGAACACTGAAGCTTTCTTT. The full variable domain, completed using reference TRBV5-1 and TRBJ1-1, is KAGVTQTPRYLIKTRGQQVTLSCSPISGHRSVSWYQQTPGQGLQFLFEYFSETQRNKGNFPGRFSGRQFSNSRSEMNVSTLELGDSALYLCASSLEMVTGGMNTEAFFGQGTRLTVV.

To note about this clone: The germline gene is not matched at one end of the junction; a read error may be the cause. The gene calls are TRBV4-2 and TRBJ1-4; D remains unclear. CDR1 is LGHNA, CDR2 YNFKEQ, per germline. The length of the CDR3 is 12 residues. CDR3 nucleotides: TGTGCCACCTCGACCCTCAATGAACAACTGTTTTTT. Encoded protein: CATSTLNEQLFF.